A single sample gave rise to the 32 T cell receptor beta chains below, sequenced in a study of blood T cell repertoires in COVID-19. Profiled with immunoSEQ multiplex PCR; TCRdb holds only in-frame clones, not every one. Of 90,000 to 120,000 clones listed, 84% are singletons. Sample: peripheral blood. These receptors were obtained from a human donor in a cohort sampled during active COVID-19.

This clone has just one count. The chain is built from TRBV7-2 and TRBJ2-2, with 7 bases aligning to TRBD1. CDR3 length: 14 residues. CDR1 and CDR2 (germline): SGHTA, FQGNSA. Trimming took 5 bases from V and 8 from J; bases not matched to a gene: 8. The CDR3 loop is CASSRDRVLGELFF. DNA for the CDR3: TGTGCCAGCAGCCGCGACAGGGTTTTGGGGGAGCTGTTTTTT.

The chain has TRBV9 and TRBJ1-3, with 7 bases lining up with TRBD1. The V and J ends lost 3 bases and 2 bases, in that order; junction bases with no gene match: 8. This CDR3 spans 16 amino acids. Germline V lookup: CDR1 SGDLS, CDR2 YYNGEE. CDR3 DNA sequence: TGTGCCAGCAGCGACTCAAGGGGGCATACTGGAAACACCATATATTTT. Its translation is CASSDSRGHTGNTIYF.

The V call is TRBV3-1 (or the pseudogene TRBV3-2), the J call TRBJ2-6, with TRBD2 identical over 13 bases. The CDR3 runs to 17 residues. V was pared by 1 base and J by 3 bases, with 0 bases of the junction left unmatched. The germline CDR1 and CDR2 sequences are LGHDT and YNNKEL (reference sequence). CDR3 sequence (DNA): TGTGCCAGCAGCCAAGGACTAGCGGGAGGTGGGGCCAACGTCCTGACTTTC. This encodes CASSQGLAGGGANVLTF.

V gene TRBV5-4 combines with J gene TRBJ1-2, with unresolved D. CDR3 length: 15 amino acids. CDR1 and CDR2 from the germline V gene are SGHNT and YYREEE (reference sequence). Trimming shortened V by 2 bases and J by 0 bases, and 11 bases separated the two germline ends. CDR3 loop: CASSFGRQANYGYTF. The CDR3 DNA sequence: TGTGCCAGCAGCTTTGGCAGGCAAGCTAACTATGGCTACACCTTC.

The chain uses TRBV4-1 and TRBJ1-5; 9 positions match TRBD1. Germline lookup yields CDR1 MGHRA and CDR2 YSYEKL. V lost 1 base, J lost 7 bases, and 5 bases stayed unmatched. This CDR3 contains 15 residues. The chain's CDR3 is CASSQGTGDWQPQHF. CDR3 in DNA: TGCGCCAGCAGCCAAGGGACAGGGGACTGGCAGCCCCAGCATTTT.

J is TRBJ2-5 and V is TRBV7-2; TRBD2 agrees at 9 bases. V lost 11 bases to trimming and J lost 5 bases; unmatched junction nucleotides: 15. The CDR3 is 15 amino acids. The germline V gene encodes CDR1 SGHTA and CDR2 FQGNSA. Here the CDR3 reads CASLAIAGVGETQYF. The CDR3 DNA is TGTGCCTCCCTCGCCATAGCGGGAGTGGGTGAGACCCAGTACTTC.

The chain joins TRBV27 to TRBJ2-1, with TRBD1 matching 7 bases. Germline V gene lookup returns CDR1 MNHEY and CDR2 SMNVEV (reference sequence). Trimming cost V 5 bases and J 4 bases; bases outside gene matches: 14. The CDR3 is 17 amino acids. The CDR3 DNA reads as TGTGCCAGCAGTCAACGGACAGGACCTATTAGTTACAATGAGCAGTTCTTC. It is translated as CASSQRTGPISYNEQFF.

The chain is built from TRBV10-3 and TRBJ1-1; D is unresolved. Between the trimmed V and J ends, which lost 7 bases and 0 bases, there was a span of 9 bases. Germline V CDR1 and CDR2: ENHRY, SYGVKD. CDR3 length equals 13 residues. The CDR3 DNA reads TGTGCCATCATGGGCCAGGTGAACACTGAAGCTTTCTTT. Translated, it gives CAIMGQVNTEAFF.

V and J are TRBV6-6 and TRBJ1-5; no definite D call. CDR1 and CDR2 (germline): MNHNY, SVGAGI (reference sequence). Trimming left V 7 bases short and J 4 bases short, with 14 bases between. The CDR3 runs to 14 residues. The CDR3 DNA sequence: TGTGCCAGCAATATCGGGTTGCCGAATCAGCCCCAGCATTTT. It specifies CASNIGLPNQPQHF.

The rearrangement joins TRBV20-1 to TRBJ1-1; D gene ambiguous. CDR3 length equals 11 residues. CDR1 and CDR2 (germline): DFQATT, SNEGSKA (reference sequence). Trimming removed 5 bases at V and 7 bases at J, with 11 bases between. The CDR3 spells CSAAEWSEAFF. The CDR3 DNA follows: TGCAGTGCTGCCGAATGGAGTGAAGCTTTCTTT.

This chain's CDR3 is CASSPIQSTNEKLFF. The CDR3 DNA reads TGTGCCAGCTCACCTATACAGTCAACTAATGAAAAACTGTTTTTT. The rearrangement links TRBV18 to TRBJ1-4; D is undetermined. V lost 3 bases, J lost 0 bases, and 8 bases lay in between. The CDR3 spans 15 residues. Looked up from germline, CDR1 is KGHSH and CDR2 is LQKENI.

The rearrangement joins TRBV7-9 to TRBJ2-2; the match to TRBD2 covers 10 bases. V lost 5 bases, J lost 6 bases, and 6 bases stayed unmatched. The germline V gene encodes CDR1 SEHNR and CDR2 FQNEAQ (reference sequence). The CDR3 loop spans 15 amino acids. The CDR3 nucleotides are TGTGCCAGCAGCCTTCTAGCGGGAGTACCCGGGGAGCTGTTTTTT. Protein: CASSLLAGVPGELFF.

This chain links TRBV5-1 with TRBJ2-3; TRBD2 is a possible D gene (5 bases). From germline, CDR1 is SGHRS and CDR2 YFSETQ. The V and J ends lost 5 bases and 4 bases respectively, with 14 bases between them. The CDR3 totals 14 residues. The CDR3: CASRGNAGADTQYF. CDR3 sequence (DNA): TGCGCCAGCAGGGGGAACGCCGGGGCAGATACGCAGTATTTT.

About this clone: The junction departs from the called germline gene at one end, perhaps through a read error. The V gene is TRBV11-2, the J gene TRBJ1-1, with TRBD1 matching 7 bases. This CDR3 has 12 residues. Germline V gene lookup returns CDR1 SGHAT and CDR2 FQNNGV. DNA of the CDR3: TGTGCCAGCAGCATAGACAGGGATGAAGCTTTCTTT. Translation: CASSIDRDEAFF.

V and J are TRBV19 and TRBJ2-2, with D unclear. The CDR3 spans 15 residues. The germline V and J ends were trimmed by 7 bases and 0 bases, with 12 bases remaining between them. Germline-derived CDR1 and CDR2 are LNHDA and SQIVND (reference sequence). CDR3 in amino acids: CASKAGTANTGELFF. The CDR3 nucleotides read TGTGCCAGTAAGGCAGGAACAGCGAACACCGGGGAGCTGTTTTTT.

The rearrangement uses TRBV30 and TRBJ1-1; D gene uncertain. Trimming removed 3 bases from V and 2 bases from J, with 7 bases in between. Germline assignment: CDR1 GTSNPN and CDR2 SVGIG (reference sequence). The CDR3 has 12 amino acids. The CDR3 here is CAWSRVNTEAFF. The CDR3 DNA reads TGTGCCTGGAGCCGAGTAAACACTGAAGCTTTCTTT.

V and J are TRBV4-1 and TRBJ1-2; no reliable D call. CDR1 and CDR2 from the germline V gene are MGHRA and YSYEKL. V was cut by 1 base and J by 4 bases, with 10 bases left in between. The CDR3 loop spans 14 amino acids. The CDR3 spells CASSQGAFSYGYTF. In nucleotides, the CDR3 is TGCGCCAGCAGCCAAGGGGCCTTTTCCTATGGCTACACCTTC.

V and J are TRBV6-5 and TRBJ1-6; the D gene is possibly TRBD1 (5 bases). V was trimmed by 0 bases and J by 8 bases, leaving 11 bases between them. The CDR3 consists of 15 residues. CDR1 MNHEY and CDR2 SVGAGI come from the germline V gene. The CDR3 coding sequence is TGTGCCAGCAGTTACTCGAGGCAGGGCTATTCACCCCTCCACTTT. This translates into CASSYSRQGYSPLHF.

This rearrangement joins TRBV12-5 to TRBJ2-4, with TRBD1 identical over 8 bases. V was clipped by 7 bases and J by 0 bases; unmatched bases: 5. CDR1 is LGHNT, CDR2 FRNRAP, per germline. The CDR3 has 15 residues. In nucleotides, the CDR3 is TGTGCTAGTGAGGACAGGGAACTAGCCAAAAACATTCAGTACTTC. This sequence encodes CASEDRELAKNIQYF.

This sequence joins TRBV3-1 (or the pseudogene TRBV3-2) and TRBJ2-3; D ambiguous. The germline CDR1 and CDR2 sequences are LGHDT and YNNKEL (reference sequence). V lost 1 base, J lost 4 bases, and 3 bases lay in between. This CDR3 spans 12 amino acids. The CDR3 DNA reads TGTGCCAGCAGCCAAGTCGCAGATACGCAGTATTTT. It yields the protein CASSQVADTQYF.

As regards this clone: Different DNA sequences within this sample yield the same CDR3. The rearrangement links TRBV3-1 (or the pseudogene TRBV3-2) to TRBJ2-2, with a tentative D call TRBD1 (6 bases). CDR3 length: 14 amino acids. Trimming removed 5 bases at V and 1 base at J, with 8 bases between. Looked up from germline, CDR1 is LGHDT and CDR2 is YNNKEL (reference sequence). CDR3 nucleotide sequence: TGTGCCAGCAGCAGGGGACAGAACACCGGGGAGCTGTTTTTT. This translates into CASSRGQNTGELFF.

The gene calls are TRBV5-1 and TRBJ2-5; 8 positions agree with TRBD1. In germline, CDR1 is SGHRS, CDR2 YFSETQ. V dropped 1 base and J dropped 2; count of bases not matched to a gene: 7. The CDR3 runs 16 residues. The CDR3 sequence: CASSLTTGALQETQYF. The CDR3 coding sequence is TGCGCCAGCAGCTTGACGACAGGGGCCCTGCAAGAGACCCAGTACTTC.

This clone is a singleton in its sample. The chain uses TRBV9 and TRBJ1-6; the D gene is possibly TRBD1 (5 bases). V lost 0 bases to trimming and J lost 7 bases, with 17 bases between them. The CDR3 has 17 amino acids. In germline, CDR1 is SGDLS, CDR2 YYNGEE. The chain's CDR3 is CASSVDFSGSENSPLHF. CDR3 sequence (DNA): TGTGCCAGCAGCGTAGATTTCTCAGGGTCAGAGAATTCACCCCTCCACTTT.

The rearrangement joins TRBV6-5 to TRBJ2-7; D call uncertain. Germline loops: CDR1 MNHEY, CDR2 SVGAGI. The CDR3 runs to 12 residues. Deletions cut 5 bases from V and 6 bases from J, with 11 bases between. CDR3: CASSRRNSEQYF. CDR3 coding DNA: TGTGCCAGCAGTCGCCGCAACAGCGAGCAGTACTTC.

The J gene is TRBJ2-1, the V gene TRBV6-6; D gene unclear. The ends were cut back, 0 bases at V and 0 bases at J, with 6 bases in the middle. CDR1 and CDR2 (germline): MNHNY, SVGAGI (reference sequence). The CDR3 length is 15 residues. CDR3 amino acids: CASSYSDSSYNEQFF. The CDR3 nucleotides read TGTGCCAGCAGTTACTCTGATAGCTCCTACAATGAGCAGTTCTTC.

The chain joins TRBV7-2 to TRBJ2-5; 8 nucleotides align to TRBD2. The germline V gene has CDR1 SGHTA and CDR2 FQGNSA. The CDR3 totals 13 residues. J lost 5 bases, V lost 4 bases, and 3 bases had no gene match. CDR3 amino acids: CASSYGRAETQYF. CDR3 bases: TGTGCCAGCAGCTACGGGAGGGCGGAGACCCAGTACTTC.

The rearrangement links TRBV3-1 (or the pseudogene TRBV3-2) to TRBJ1-1; D unclear. V was pared by 5 bases and J by 6 bases, with 10 bases between. The CDR3 is made up of 12 amino acids. The germline V gene encodes CDR1 LGHDT and CDR2 YNNKEL (reference sequence). Written as DNA, the CDR3 is TGTGCCAGCAGCGCGCGGGGATCTGAAGCTTTCTTT. Translation: CASSARGSEAFF.

Here the CDR3 DNA reads TGCGCCAGCAGCATGAGCGGGATGCAACCCTACGAGCAGTACTTC. This translates into CASSMSGMQPYEQYF. V usage is TRBV5-1 and J usage is TRBJ2-7, with TRBD2 matching over 7 bases. The CDR3 runs to 15 residues. CDR1 SGHRS and CDR2 YFSETQ come from the germline V gene. V shed 4 bases, J shed 2 bases, and the junction held 9 bases outside the gene matches.

This clone appeared a single time. The chain links TRBV12-3 or TRBV12-4 to TRBJ2-1; 7 bases are shared with TRBD2. CDR3 length equals 13 residues. With 6 bases clipped from V and 15 bases from J, the junction kept 14 bases outside the gene matches. CDR3 loop: CASRSLASGAPFF. The CDR3 DNA sequence: TGTGCCAGCAGGTCCTTGGCTAGCGGCGCCCCGTTCTTC.

The CDR3 nucleotides read TGTGCCACCAGCAGAGATATAACCCAGGGAACCTACAATGAGCAGTTCTTC. Its protein is CATSRDITQGTYNEQFF. V is TRBV15 and J is TRBJ2-1, with a possible D match to TRBD1 (5 bases). The germline V and J ends were trimmed by 0 bases and 2 bases, with 14 bases remaining between them. This CDR3 contains 17 residues. Looked up from germline, CDR1 is LNHNV and CDR2 is YYDKDF (reference sequence).

CDR3 sequence: CASSQDSQGGTEAFF. For the CDR3, the DNA is TGTGCCAGCAGCCAAGATAGTCAGGGTGGAACTGAAGCTTTCTTT. V is TRBV4-2 and J is TRBJ1-1; D may be TRBD1 (5 bases). V was clipped by 0 bases and J by 5 bases, with 13 bases between them. Germline CDR1 reads LGHNA; CDR2 reads YNFKEQ. The CDR3 covers 15 residues.

The chain uses TRBV23-1 and TRBJ2-5; D is ambiguous. TRBV23-1 is an ORF, and what it does is uncertain. This CDR3 has 12 amino acids. V dropped 3 bases and J dropped 3 bases, with 5 bases sitting between them. CDR3 region: CASSHKKETQYF. For the CDR3, the DNA is TGCGCCAGCAGTCACAAAAAAGAGACCCAGTACTTC.